This T cell receptor (beta chain) was sequenced for a study of cytomegalovirus exposure and HLA in healthy donors. This clone was recorded once. The V end was cut by 5 bases, the J end by 7 bases, with 17 bases between. The CDR3 extends over 14 amino acids. Germline CDR1 and CDR2: MNHNY and SVGAGI (reference sequence). TCRdb's table, derived via immunoSEQ multiplex PCR, lists solely in-frame clones and lacks some. The sample consists of tens of thousands of clones, approximately 94% of them appearing once. This sequence originates from a man in his late teens or twenties in good health and CMV-seropositive. The rearrangement uses TRBV6-6 and TRBJ1-1; D possibly corresponds to TRBD1 (6 bases). What was sequenced was PBMCs. Written as DNA, the CDR3 is TGTGCCAGCAGTCCTTCTACAGGGTCCGTTGAAGCTTTCTTT. Encoded protein: CASSPSTGSVEAFF.